The sequence of this TCR beta chain was determined in a study of T cell repertoires in cytomegalovirus infection. Study-wide background: Public TCR beta signatures provided an indication of both CMV infection and a matching HLA type.

TCRdb reprocessed the reads via MiXCR and lists one record per CDR3 protein. The profile shows around 230,000 distinct CDR3 sequences, 6.5% of them singletons. Germline CDR1 and CDR2: MDHEN and SYDVKM. V shed 6 bases and J shed 7 bases, with 24 bases lying between them. CDR3 size: 16 residues. The origin of this receptor is a human donor in good health (CMV status not recorded). Some clones in this sample may be carry-over from other donors' samples. Specimen: PBMCs. This rearrangement joins TRBV28 to TRBJ1-2, with D possibly TRBD1 on 5 matching bases. The DNA of the CDR3 is TGTGCCAGCAGGCTCACCTCAGGACACCTCCTATTTGGCTACACCTTC. It codes for CASRLTSGHLLFGYTF.